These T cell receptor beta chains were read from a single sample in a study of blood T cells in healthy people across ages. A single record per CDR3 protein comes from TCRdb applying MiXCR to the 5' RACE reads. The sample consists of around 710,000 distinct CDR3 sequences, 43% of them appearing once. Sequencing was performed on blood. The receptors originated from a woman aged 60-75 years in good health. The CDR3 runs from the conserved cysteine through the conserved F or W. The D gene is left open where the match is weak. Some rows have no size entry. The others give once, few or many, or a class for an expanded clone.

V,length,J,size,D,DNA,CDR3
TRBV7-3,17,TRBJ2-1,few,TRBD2,TGTGCCAGCAGCCCCAAAGGCGGGAGTGGGTCATACAATGAGCAGTTCTTC,CASSPKGGSGSYNEQFF
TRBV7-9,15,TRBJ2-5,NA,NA,TGTGCCAGCAATGAAGACGGGACAGCGGGGAAGACCCAGTACTTC,CASNEDGTAGKTQYF
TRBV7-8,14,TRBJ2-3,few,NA,TGTGCCAGCACCACGAGGGACGGGACAGATACGCAGTATTTT,CASTTRDGTDTQYF
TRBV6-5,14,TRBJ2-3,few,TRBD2,TGTGCCAGCAGTAGCGGGGGGGCCCCAGATACGCAGTATTTT,CASSSGGAPDTQYF
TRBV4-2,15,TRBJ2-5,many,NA,TGTGCCAGCAGCGCCCTAGGGGGAATCATGGAGACCCAGTACTTC,CASSALGGIMETQYF
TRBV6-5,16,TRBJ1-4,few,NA,TGTGCCAGCAGTTACTCGTGGGGGCAGGGAAATGAAAAACTGTTTTTT,CASSYSWGQGNEKLFF
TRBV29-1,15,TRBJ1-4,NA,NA,TGCAGCGTTGAAGGGAGGGAGGGGCTCCATGAAAAACTGTTTTTT,CSVEGREGLHEKLFF
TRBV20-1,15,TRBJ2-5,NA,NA,TGCAGTGCTGGAGATCGGTTTAGCGGCCAAGAGACCCAGTACTTC,CSAGDRFSGQETQYF
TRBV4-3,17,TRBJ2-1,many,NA,TGCGCCAGCAGCCAAGATCCCCGACCGGCAGTCTACAATGAGCAGTTCTTC,CASSQDPRPAVYNEQFF
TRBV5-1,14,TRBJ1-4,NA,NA,TGCGCCAGCAGCTTGGATTCGGCGAGTGAACAACTGTTTTTT,CASSLDSASEQLFF
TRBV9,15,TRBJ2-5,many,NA,TGTGCCAGCAGCGTAGTGGGCGACCGTAGAGAGACCCAGTACTTC,CASSVVGDRRETQYF
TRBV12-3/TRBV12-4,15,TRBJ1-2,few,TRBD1,TGTGCCAGCAGCCAGAGGGACAGGGCGACTGGTGGCTACACCTTC,CASSQRDRATGGYTF
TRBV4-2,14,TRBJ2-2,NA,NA,TGTGCCAGCGGTTTTAGGGGGACTACCGGGGAGCTGTTTTTT,CASGFRGTTGELFF
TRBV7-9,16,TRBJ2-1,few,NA,TGTGCCAGCAGCCCCTGGGGTCTGGGGCTTAAAAATGAGCAGTTCTTC,CASSPWGLGLKNEQFF
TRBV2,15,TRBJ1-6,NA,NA,TGTGCCAGCAGTGATGAGTGGGGGTCTAATTCACCCCTCCACTTT,CASSDEWGSNSPLHF
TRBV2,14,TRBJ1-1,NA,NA,TGTGCCAGCAGCCCAGAGGCAGGGACCACTGAAGCTTTCTTT,CASSPEAGTTEAFF
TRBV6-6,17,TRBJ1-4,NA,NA,TGTGCCAGCAGTCCCTGGGGCGGAGATGCAACTAATGAAAAACTGTTTTTT,CASSPWGGDATNEKLFF
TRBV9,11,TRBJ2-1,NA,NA,TGTGCCAGCAGCGTAGAAGAGACCCAGTTCTTC,CASSVEETQFF
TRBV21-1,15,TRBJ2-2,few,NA,TGTGCCAGCAGCATTTACAGGGTTTTCAACGGGGAGCTGTTTTTT,CASSIYRVFNGELFF
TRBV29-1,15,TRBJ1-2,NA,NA,TGCAGCGTTGAAAAGGAGGCAGACAACCTCTATGGCCACACCTTC,CSVEKEADNLYGHTF